Listed here are 20 T cell receptor beta chains from one sample, sequenced in a study of cytomegalovirus exposure and HLA in healthy donors. The study ran its PCR with 60 Vbeta and 13 Jbeta primers. Produced via immunoSEQ multiplex PCR; TCRdb's table is partial and in-frame only. The sample consists of under 200,000 clones, roughly 80% of them appearing once. The sample comprised PBMCs. Source of these receptors: a boy aged 2 to 10 in good health and CMV-seronegative.

This clone was recorded once. The V call is TRBV27, the J call TRBJ1-6, with 7 bases matching TRBD1. This CDR3 comprises 14 residues. Germline V gives CDR1 MNHEY, CDR2 SMNVEV (reference sequence). Trimming removed 3 bases from V and 10 bases from J; junction bases left unmatched: 6. In DNA, the CDR3 is TGTGCCAGCAGTTTTGGACAGGTTAGATCACCCCTCCACTTT. It yields the protein CASSFGQVRSPLHF.

V gene TRBV18 combines with J gene TRBJ1-1; 8 nucleotides agree with TRBD1. This CDR3 has 14 residues. Germline CDR1 reads KGHSH; CDR2 reads LQKENI. With 6 bases clipped from V and 2 bases from J, the junction kept 5 bases outside the gene matches. CDR3 DNA sequence: TGTGCCAGCTCCCTCGGACAGGGTAACACTGAAGCTTTCTTT. Translation: CASSLGQGNTEAFF.

This chain links TRBV19 with TRBJ2-6, with 8 bases lining up with TRBD1. The CDR3 runs 17 residues. The V gene end was trimmed by 5 bases and the J gene end by 1 base; junction bases not matched to a gene: 7. CDR1 and CDR2 from the germline V gene are LNHDA and SQIVND (reference sequence). The CDR3 coding sequence is TGTGCCAGTAGTCCACAGGGGGGTAATTCTGGGGCCAACGTCCTGACTTTC. This sequence encodes CASSPQGGNSGANVLTF.

The chain uses TRBV27 and TRBJ1-6, with D hard to call. V was cut by 6 bases and J by 7 bases, with 22 bases left in between. The CDR3 is 17 residues long. Germline CDR1 reads MNHEY; CDR2 reads SMNVEV (reference sequence). The CDR3 protein is CASSPIPPIDTNSPLHF. CDR3 DNA: TGTGCCAGCAGCCCAATCCCCCCAATAGATACCAATTCACCCCTCCACTTT.

The V gene is TRBV27, the J gene TRBJ2-7; TRBD2 agrees at 9 bases. J lost 2 bases, V lost 7 bases, and 9 bases had no gene match. Germline V CDR1 and CDR2: MNHEY, SMNVEV (reference sequence). The CDR3 is 15 amino acids. The CDR3 sequence is CASNFAGGGTYEQYF. The CDR3 DNA follows: TGTGCCAGCAACTTCGCGGGAGGGGGTACCTACGAGCAGTACTTC.

The V and J genes are TRBV9 and TRBJ2-3; TRBD2 might be the D (6 bases). CDR1 and CDR2 from the germline V gene are SGDLS and YYNGEE. Deletions cut 3 bases from V and 0 bases from J, with 17 bases between. The CDR3 covers 17 residues. The CDR3 region is CASSGGLDDASTDTQYF. CDR3 nucleotides: TGTGCCAGCAGCGGGGGACTTGACGACGCTAGCACAGATACGCAGTATTTT.

J is TRBJ2-1 and V is TRBV19; perhaps TRBD2 as D (6 bases). The CDR3 runs to 14 residues. Germline V lookup: CDR1 LNHDA, CDR2 SQIVND (reference sequence). Trimming shortened V by 3 bases and J by 6 bases, and 12 bases separated the two germline ends. The CDR3 DNA follows: TGTGCCAGTAGTATCAATTGGAGGGGCAATGAGCAGTTCTTC. As protein: CASSINWRGNEQFF.

The chain links TRBV29-1 to TRBJ1-2; the match to TRBD1 covers 7 bases. There are 18 residues in the CDR3. Trimming took 4 bases from V and 1 from J; bases not matched to a gene: 18. Germline-derived CDR1 and CDR2 are SQVTM and ANQGSEA. The CDR3 nucleotides are TGCAGCGTTGCCAATCCTTCCTTTTTGCAGGGGGTTAACTATGGCTACACCTTC. This codes for CSVANPSFLQGVNYGYTF.

The chain employs TRBV5-1 and TRBJ2-3; 7 nucleotides line up with TRBD1. The CDR3 runs 15 residues. V gave up 3 bases and J gave up 0 bases; unmatched junction bases: 4. Germline V gives CDR1 SGHRS, CDR2 YFSETQ. Here the CDR3 reads CASSSPGQSTDTQYF. The DNA of the CDR3 is TGCGCCAGCAGCTCTCCGGGACAGAGCACAGATACGCAGTATTTT.

This chain uses TRBV10-1 with TRBJ2-7; D remains ambiguous. This CDR3 spans 14 amino acids. V was trimmed by 6 bases and J by 4 bases, leaving 16 bases between them. Germline CDR1 reads WNHNN; CDR2 reads SYGVQD (reference sequence). This CDR3 reads CASSPSGTVYEQYF. CDR3 DNA: TGCGCCAGCAGCCCCAGTGGAACAGTGTACGAGCAGTACTTC.

Note on this clone: Other DNA sequences in the same sample also yield this CDR3. The V call is TRBV5-1, the J call TRBJ2-7, with TRBD1 matching over 12 bases. The CDR3 length is 15 residues. CDR1 and CDR2 from the germline V gene are SGHRS and YFSETQ. J gave up 2 bases and V 3 bases, and 3 bases lay outside the gene matches. The CDR3 spells CASSSGQGATYEQYF. The CDR3 DNA sequence: TGCGCCAGCAGCTCGGGACAGGGGGCGACCTACGAGCAGTACTTC.

V and J are TRBV5-1 and TRBJ2-7; the D gene is possibly TRBD1 (5 bases). Germline V CDR1 and CDR2: SGHRS, YFSETQ. The CDR3 is made up of 13 amino acids. The V end was cut by 0 bases, the J end by 5 bases, with 9 bases between. The CDR3 DNA is TGCGCCAGCAGCTTGGCAGGGATCAACGAGCAGTACTTC. It is translated as CASSLAGINEQYF. The variable domain in full, completed from reference TRBV5-1 and TRBJ2-7, reads KAGVTQTPRYLIKTRGQQVTLSCSPISGHRSVSWYQQTPGQGLQFLFEYFSETQRNKGNFPGRFSGRQFSNSRSEMNVSTLELGDSALYLCASSLAGINEQYFGPGTRLTVT.

The CDR3 loop is CASSPLGTSGSSYEQYF. The CDR3 DNA sequence: TGTGCCAGCTCACCGTTGGGGACTAGCGGGAGCTCCTACGAGCAGTACTTC. The chain carries TRBV18 and TRBJ2-7, with TRBD2 identical over 14 bases. This CDR3 region has 17 residues. The trim removed 3 bases at V and 0 bases at J, leaving 4 bases unmatched. CDR1 is KGHSH, CDR2 LQKENI, per germline.

The rearrangement joins TRBV29-1 to TRBJ2-3, with TRBD2 matching over 9 bases. CDR1 and CDR2 from the germline V gene are SQVTM and ANQGSEA. CDR3 length equals 15 residues. The V and J ends lost 7 bases and 3 bases, in that order; junction bases with no gene match: 11. The CDR3 loop is CSADWSGRITDTQYF. As DNA, the CDR3 is TGCAGCGCCGATTGGAGCGGGAGGATTACAGATACGCAGTATTTT.

The chain uses TRBV7-9 and TRBJ1-1, with D perhaps matching TRBD1 (5 bases). The germline V gene has CDR1 SEHNR and CDR2 FQNEAQ (reference sequence). The CDR3 is 14 residues long. V lost 3 bases and J lost 5, with 13 bases in between. CDR3 sequence: CASSFQVGVTEAFF. The CDR3 bases are TGTGCCAGCAGCTTTCAAGTAGGGGTAACTGAAGCTTTCTTT.

The rearrangement uses TRBV28 and TRBJ1-1; 9 bases are shared with TRBD1. CDR3 length: 15 residues. Germline loops: CDR1 MDHEN, CDR2 SYDVKM. The J segment lost 0 bases and the V segment lost 5 bases, leaving 4 bases of the junction unmatched. The CDR3 DNA reads TGTGCCAGCAGTAGGGACAGGGCCATGAACACTGAAGCTTTCTTT. It codes for CASSRDRAMNTEAFF.

V is TRBV28 and J is TRBJ1-5; D may be TRBD1 (5 bases). The CDR3 consists of 16 residues. Germline V gives CDR1 MDHEN, CDR2 SYDVKM. V was shortened by 5 bases and J by 0 bases, with 14 bases between the two germline ends. CDR3 bases: TGTGCCAGCAGTATAAGGGGTTTTTATAGCAATCAGCCCCAGCATTTT. Amino acid sequence: CASSIRGFYSNQPQHF.

The chain couples TRBV5-1 to TRBJ2-3, with 8 bases lining up with TRBD2. The CDR3 is 14 residues long. With V trimmed by 3 bases and J by 6 bases, 6 bases remained unmatched. Per germline, CDR1 SGHRS and CDR2 YFSETQ. This CDR3 reads CASSSGTSVDTQYF. The CDR3 nucleotides read TGCGCCAGCAGCTCAGGGACTAGTGTCGATACGCAGTATTTT.

This chain uses TRBV5-5 with TRBJ1-1, with D possibly TRBD1 on 6 matching bases. The CDR3 loop spans 17 amino acids. V was trimmed by 0 bases and J by 0 bases, leaving 15 bases between them. Germline-derived CDR1 and CDR2 are SGHKS and YYEKEE (reference sequence). CDR3 in DNA: TGTGCCAGCAGCTTGGTCGGCAGGGGAATCATGAACACTGAAGCTTTCTTT. The encoded protein is CASSLVGRGIMNTEAFF. Using reference TRBV5-5 and TRBJ1-1 for the parts outside the CDR3, the full variable domain is DAGVTQSPTHLIKTRGQQVTLRCSPISGHKSVSWYQQVLGQGPQFIFQYYEKEERGRGNFPDRFSARQFPNYSSELNVNALLLGDSALYLCASSLVGRGIMNTEAFFGQGTRLTVV.

V is TRBV2 and J is TRBJ2-3, with D perhaps TRBD2 (5 bases). Trimming left V 11 bases short and J 5 bases short, with 20 bases between. The CDR3 is made up of 14 amino acids. CDR1 is SNHLY and CDR2 is FYNNEI in the germline V gene. The CDR3 spells CAVLGSTRGDTQYF. The DNA for the CDR3 is TGTGCCGTATTAGGGAGTACAAGAGGAGATACGCAGTATTTT.